What follows describes a single TCR beta chain. The antigen is not known. This record comes from a study of cytomegalovirus exposure and HLA in healthy donors. Study-wide points: Specific recognition of CMV antigens was confirmed in vitro for a few chains (all CMV-associated). Some segments of the V type, notably TRBV6-2 and TRBV6-3, were excluded as indistinguishable.

With 60 Vbeta and 13 Jbeta primers, the PCR was carried out. Some clones are missing from TCRdb's copy, which holds only in-frame ones; the method was immunoSEQ multiplex PCR. The table lists more than 85,000 clones, just over 75% of them singletons, with around 8.8% in the top ten. Germline CDR1 and CDR2: SQVTM and ANQGSEA. J gave up 1 base and V 2 bases, and 6 bases lay outside the gene matches. The CDR3 length is 15 residues. This chain connects TRBV29-1 to TRBJ1-1; TRBD1 aligns across 8 bases. This clonotype was sampled from a man aged 40-49 years in good health and CMV-seropositive. Sequencing was carried out using PBMCs. The CDR3: CSVEKGQVTNTEAFF. The CDR3 region has the DNA TGCAGCGTTGAAAAGGGACAGGTCACGAACACTGAAGCTTTCTTT.